This passage covers 24 T cell receptor beta chains from one sample sequenced in a study of post-analysis software for immune sequencing data. Study results and limitations: Comparison of patients with controls showed about 5 TRBV segments more frequent in patients, TRBV5-6, TRBV5-1 and TRBV20-1 among them.

Their antigens are not known. Unique molecular identifiers were built into the TCR beta cDNA libraries. MiXCR, run by TCRdb on the PCR reads, gives a single entry per CDR3 protein. The top ten hold 6% to 9% of the sample, which has hundreds of thousands of distinct CDR3 sequences, roughly 38% seen once. Input material: blood. The receptor source for this set is a girl under 10 years old with multiple sclerosis.

This CDR3 is CSVEVGVDNEQFF. CDR3 sequence (DNA): TGCAGCGTTGAAGTGGGCGTGGACAATGAGCAGTTCTTC. The chain is built from TRBV29-1 and TRBJ2-1; D call uncertain. V was pared by 1 base and J by 5 bases, with 9 bases between. Germline V gives CDR1 SQVTM, CDR2 ANQGSEA. The length of the CDR3 is 13 residues.

The rearrangement joins TRBV12-3 or TRBV12-4 to TRBJ2-7, with unresolved D. The CDR3 extends over 15 amino acids. Trimming removed 2 bases from V and 1 base from J, with 12 bases in between. CDR3: CASSLKGKGSYEQYF. In DNA, the CDR3 is TGTGCCAGCAGTTTAAAGGGAAAGGGTTCCTACGAGCAGTACTTC.

The V gene is TRBV9, the J gene TRBJ2-7; D ambiguous. V gave up 0 bases and J gave up 1 base, with 5 bases separating them. Germline V gene lookup returns CDR1 SGDLS and CDR2 YYNGEE. The CDR3 covers 13 residues. The CDR3 DNA reads as TGTGCCAGCAGCGTAGCGAGTTCCTACGAGCAGTACTTC. Residues: CASSVASSYEQYF.

This clonotype came up a few times. The rearrangement joins TRBV29-1 to TRBJ2-1, with a possible D match to TRBD2 (5 bases). Germline assignment: CDR1 SQVTM and CDR2 ANQGSEA. There are 16 residues in the CDR3. Trimming took off 4 bases at V and 5 bases at J, with 21 bases between the two ends. CDR3 sequence reads: CSVVWFLAVRNNEQFF. The CDR3 coding sequence is TGCAGCGTTGTCTGGTTCCTAGCAGTCCGAAACAATGAGCAGTTCTTC.

The chain couples TRBV24-1 to TRBJ2-1; 8 bases fit TRBD2. The junction had 7 bases not matched to a gene; V was cut back by 3 bases and J by 4 bases. The CDR3 sequence is 16 residues long. In germline, CDR1 is KGHDR, CDR2 SFDVKD. In DNA, the CDR3 is TGTGCCACCAGTGATCGGACTAGCAGTACGTACAATGAGCAGTTCTTC. This translates into CATSDRTSSTYNEQFF.

A few counts support this clonotype. V gene TRBV25-1 combines with J gene TRBJ2-1; 9 positions agree with TRBD2. The CDR3 length is 15 residues. From germline, CDR1 is MGHDK and CDR2 SYGVNS. Losses at the gene ends were 1 base for V and 8 bases for J; bases not matched to a gene: 6. The chain's CDR3 is CASSELDSGSYEQFF. The CDR3 DNA reads as TGTGCCAGCAGTGAATTGGATAGCGGGAGCTATGAGCAGTTCTTC.

The chain combines TRBV24-1 with TRBJ2-1; D ambiguous. Trimming took off 5 bases at V and 6 bases at J, with 7 bases between the two ends. Germline CDR1 reads KGHDR; CDR2 reads SFDVKD. The CDR3 loop spans 12 amino acids. The CDR3, as DNA: TGTGCCACCAGTGGCGCGTTCAATGAGCAGTTCTTC. This gives the protein CATSGAFNEQFF.

In DNA form, the CDR3 reads TGTGCCATTCAAATGACGGTCGTTAGCACAGATACGCAGTATTTT. Amino acid sequence: CAIQMTVVSTDTQYF. This chain links TRBV7-3 with TRBJ2-3; D is unclear. Trimming removed 10 bases at V and 0 bases at J, with 17 bases between. The CDR3 has 15 residues. Germline assignment: CDR1 SGHTA and CDR2 FQGTGA.

This clonotype was seen more than once but under ten times. This chain uses TRBV6-5 with TRBJ1-4; no definite D call. V was trimmed by 5 bases and J by 4 bases, leaving 14 bases between them. Per germline, CDR1 MNHEY and CDR2 SVGAGI. There are 15 residues in the CDR3. As DNA, the CDR3 is TGTGCCAGCAGTCAAAGACAATCCTTTAATGAAAAACTGTTTTTT. This sequence encodes CASSQRQSFNEKLFF.

This clonotype has only a few counts. CDR3 sequence: CASRKDRADNEQFF. The CDR3 bases are TGTGCCAGCAGAAAGGACAGGGCCGACAATGAGCAGTTCTTC. The chain carries TRBV2 and TRBJ2-1; TRBD1 aligns across 8 bases. The CDR3 extends over 14 amino acids. J gave up 5 bases and V 6 bases, and 6 bases lay outside the gene matches. In germline, CDR1 is SNHLY, CDR2 FYNNEI.

The rearrangement links TRBV12-3 or TRBV12-4 to TRBJ1-5; tentative D call: TRBD1 (5 bases). V lost 6 bases and J lost 12, with 18 bases in between. CDR3 size: 13 residues. The DNA for the CDR3 is TGTGCCAGCAGCCTTTCAGACAGCCGGGGCCAGCATTTT. This sequence encodes CASSLSDSRGQHF.

Comment on this clonotype: One end of the junction is discordant with germline, which a read error may explain. The chain combines TRBV6-5 with TRBJ2-5; TRBD2 matches at 12 bases. The CDR3 has 15 residues. Germline CDR1 and CDR2: MNHEY and SVGAGI. The CDR3 DNA is TGTGCCAGCAGTAGGACTAGCGGGACCCAAGAGACCCGGTACTTC. It yields the protein CASSRTSGTQETRYF.

The gene calls are TRBV12-3 or TRBV12-4 and TRBJ2-3; D is ambiguous. V was shortened by 3 bases and J by 0 bases, with 10 bases between the two germline ends. The CDR3 is 15 residues long. The CDR3 loop reads CASSFAQSSTDTQYF. CDR3 sequence (DNA): TGTGCCAGCAGTTTTGCGCAGTCCAGCACAGATACGCAGTATTTT.

This clonotype has just a few counts. The rearrangement joins TRBV24-1 to TRBJ2-1, with 8 positions matching TRBD2. Per germline, CDR1 KGHDR and CDR2 SFDVKD. The CDR3 covers 16 residues. Trimming cost V 0 bases and J 4 bases; bases outside gene matches: 4. The CDR3 DNA reads TGTGCCACCAGTGATTTGCCCAGCGGGAGTTACAATGAGCAGTTCTTC. The encoded protein is CATSDLPSGSYNEQFF.

This clonotype was counted once. The chain recombines TRBV18 with TRBJ2-1; D is perhaps TRBD1 (5 bases). The CDR3 sequence is 17 residues long. The V end lost 0 bases, the J end lost 7 bases, and 19 bases lay between the germline ends. From germline, CDR1 is KGHSH and CDR2 LQKENI. The CDR3, as DNA: TGTGCCAGCTCACCACCGACCCACAGGCCAACTAATAATGAGCAGTTCTTC. It translates to CASSPPTHRPTNNEQFF. Supplemented by reference TRBV18 and TRBJ2-1, the full variable domain reads NAGVMQNPRHLVRRRGQEARLRCSPMKGHSHVYWYRQLPEEGLKFMVYLQKENIIDESGMPKERFSAEFPKEGPSILRIQQVVRGDSAAYFCASSPPTHRPTNNEQFFGPGTRLTVL.

The chain combines TRBV28 with TRBJ2-1; 12 nucleotides align to TRBD2. J lost 3 bases, V lost 6 bases, and 3 bases had no gene match. The CDR3 contains 15 residues. The germline gives CDR1 MDHEN, CDR2 SYDVKM. The CDR3 loop is CASRLTSGGYNEQFF. CDR3 DNA: TGTGCCAGCAGATTGACTAGCGGGGGCTACAATGAGCAGTTCTTC.

The genes are TRBV7-9 and TRBJ1-5; possible D gene TRBD1, 5 bases. The CDR3 sequence is 13 residues long. Germline assignment: CDR1 SEHNR and CDR2 FQNEAQ (reference sequence). V was cut by 3 bases and J by 7 bases, with 10 bases left in between. The CDR3 loop reads CASSFGGVQPQHF. CDR3 DNA sequence: TGTGCCAGCAGCTTTGGGGGTGTACAGCCCCAGCATTTT.

The chain has TRBV5-1 and TRBJ2-5, with TRBD2 matching over 13 bases. The CDR3 covers 17 residues. Germline loops: CDR1 SGHRS, CDR2 YFSETQ. Trimming at V came to 0 bases and at J to 5 bases, leaving 7 bases not matched to a gene. Here the CDR3 DNA reads TGCGCCAGCAGCTTGGGATGGACTAGCGGGAGTATGGAGACCCAGTACTTC. Encoded protein: CASSLGWTSGSMETQYF.

This clonotype was seen only a few times. The genes are TRBV7-2 and TRBJ1-1; D perhaps matches TRBD1 (6 bases). The CDR3 loop spans 14 amino acids. The germline V and J ends were trimmed by 5 bases and 1 base, with 11 bases remaining between them. Germline V gene data show CDR1 as SGHTA and CDR2 as FQGNSA. The CDR3 DNA sequence: TGTGCCAGCAGCGTGTCGACAGGGAACACTGAAGCTTTCTTT. It specifies CASSVSTGNTEAFF.

The V gene is TRBV20-1, the J gene TRBJ2-5, with a tentative D call TRBD1 (6 bases). The CDR3 contains 13 residues. Germline V gene data show CDR1 as DFQATT and CDR2 as SNEGSKA (reference sequence). V was cut by 8 bases and J by 4 bases, with 17 bases left in between. The CDR3 coding sequence is TGCAGTTCGCTAGTGCAGGGGCGAGAGACCCAGTACTTC. Translating gives CSSLVQGRETQYF.

The DNA of the CDR3 is TGTGCCAGCAGTTTGGAGACTCTCAATCAGCCCCAGCATTTT. Amino acids: CASSLETLNQPQHF. V and J are TRBV12-3 or TRBV12-4 and TRBJ1-5; D unclear. This CDR3 region has 14 residues. V shed 3 bases and J shed 3 bases, with 9 bases lying between them.

J is TRBJ1-5 and V is TRBV25-1; D is possibly TRBD1 (5 bases). Germline loops: CDR1 MGHDK, CDR2 SYGVNS. The V and J ends lost 1 base and 6 bases respectively, with 10 bases between them. The CDR3 is 14 residues long. As DNA, the CDR3 is TGTGCCAGCAGTGAATTTGGCAGGGCTCAGCCCCAGCATTTT. It translates to CASSEFGRAQPQHF.

The rearrangement links TRBV6-5 to TRBJ1-2; 9 bases match TRBD1. V lost 2 bases and J lost 2; bases outside the gene matches: 3. Germline lookup yields CDR1 MNHEY and CDR2 SVGAGI. The CDR3 totals 15 residues. The chain's CDR3 is CASSYGDRDNYGYTF. The CDR3, as DNA: TGTGCCAGCAGTTACGGGGACAGGGACAACTATGGCTACACCTTC.

J is TRBJ2-5 and V is TRBV12-3 or TRBV12-4; D is perhaps TRBD1 (6 bases). V was cut by 4 bases and J by 11 bases, with 17 bases left in between. CDR3 length: 13 amino acids. For the CDR3, the DNA is TGTGCCAGCAGTTCAGCCCTGAGGGGGAAGCAGTACTTC. It is translated as CASSSALRGKQYF.